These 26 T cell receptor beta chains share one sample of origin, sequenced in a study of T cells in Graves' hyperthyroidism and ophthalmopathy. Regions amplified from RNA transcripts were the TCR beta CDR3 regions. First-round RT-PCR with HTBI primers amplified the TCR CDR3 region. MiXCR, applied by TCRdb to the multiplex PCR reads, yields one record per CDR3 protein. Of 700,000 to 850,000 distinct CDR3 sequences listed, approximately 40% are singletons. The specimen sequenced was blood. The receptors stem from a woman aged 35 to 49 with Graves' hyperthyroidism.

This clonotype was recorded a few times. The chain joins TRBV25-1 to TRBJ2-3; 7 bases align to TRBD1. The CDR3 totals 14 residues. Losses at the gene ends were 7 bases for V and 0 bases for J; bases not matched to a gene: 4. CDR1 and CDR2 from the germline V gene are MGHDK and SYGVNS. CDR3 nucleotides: TGTGCCAGCACCACGACAGGGAGCACAGATACGCAGTATTTT. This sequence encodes CASTTTGSTDTQYF.

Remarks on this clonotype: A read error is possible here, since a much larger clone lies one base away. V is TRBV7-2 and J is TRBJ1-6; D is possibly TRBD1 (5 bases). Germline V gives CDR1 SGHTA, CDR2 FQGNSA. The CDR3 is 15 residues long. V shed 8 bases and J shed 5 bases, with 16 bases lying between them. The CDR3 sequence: CASGLKTANNSPLHF. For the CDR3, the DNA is TGTGCCAGCGGCCTGAAGACAGCTAATAATTCACCCCTCCACTTT.

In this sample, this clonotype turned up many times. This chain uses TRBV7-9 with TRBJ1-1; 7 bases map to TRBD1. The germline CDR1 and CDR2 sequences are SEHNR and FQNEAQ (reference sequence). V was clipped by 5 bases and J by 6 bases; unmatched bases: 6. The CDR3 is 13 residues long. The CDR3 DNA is TGTGCCAGCAGCGAGGGGACAGTAGCTGAAGCTTTCTTT. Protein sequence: CASSEGTVAEAFF.

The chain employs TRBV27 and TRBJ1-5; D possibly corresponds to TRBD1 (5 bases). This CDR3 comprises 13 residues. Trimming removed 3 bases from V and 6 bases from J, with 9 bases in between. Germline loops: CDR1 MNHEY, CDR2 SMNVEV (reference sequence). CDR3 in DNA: TGTGCCAGCAGTTTGCGGGGGGTTCAGCCCCAGCATTTT. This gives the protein CASSLRGVQPQHF.

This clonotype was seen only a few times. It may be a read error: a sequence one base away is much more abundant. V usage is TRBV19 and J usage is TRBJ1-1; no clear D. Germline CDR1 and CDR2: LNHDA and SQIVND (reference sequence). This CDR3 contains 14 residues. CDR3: CTSSIAGIGTEAFF. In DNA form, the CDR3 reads TGTACCAGTAGTATTGCTGGAATTGGCACTGAAGCTTTCTTT.

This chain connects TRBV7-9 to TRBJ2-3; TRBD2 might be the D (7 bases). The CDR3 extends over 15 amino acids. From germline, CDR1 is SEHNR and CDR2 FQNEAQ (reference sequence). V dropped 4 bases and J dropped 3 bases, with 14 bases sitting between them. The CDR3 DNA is TGTGCCAGCAGCTGGGGGGGGCCTTTGACAGATACGCAGTATTTT. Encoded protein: CASSWGGPLTDTQYF.

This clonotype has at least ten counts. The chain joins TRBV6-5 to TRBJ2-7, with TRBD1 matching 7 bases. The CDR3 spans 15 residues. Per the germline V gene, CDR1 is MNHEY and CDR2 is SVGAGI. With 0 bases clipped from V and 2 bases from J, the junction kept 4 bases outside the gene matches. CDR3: CASSYSTGSPYEQYF. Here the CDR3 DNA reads TGTGCCAGCAGTTACTCGACAGGGTCGCCCTACGAGCAGTACTTC.

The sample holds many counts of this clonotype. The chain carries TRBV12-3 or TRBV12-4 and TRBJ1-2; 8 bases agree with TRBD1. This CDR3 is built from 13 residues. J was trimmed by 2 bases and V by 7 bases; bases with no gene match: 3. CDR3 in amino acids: CASKDRENYGYTF. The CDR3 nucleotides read TGTGCCAGCAAGGACAGGGAGAACTATGGCTACACCTTC.

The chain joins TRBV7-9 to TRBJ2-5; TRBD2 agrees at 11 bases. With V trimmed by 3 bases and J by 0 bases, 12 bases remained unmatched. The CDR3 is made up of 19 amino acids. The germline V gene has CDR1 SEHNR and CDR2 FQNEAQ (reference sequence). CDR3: CASSFAGTSGLVYQETQYF. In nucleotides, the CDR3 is TGTGCCAGCAGCTTCGCCGGGACTAGCGGACTAGTGTACCAAGAGACCCAGTACTTC. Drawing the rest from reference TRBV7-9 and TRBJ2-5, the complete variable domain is DTGVSQNPRHKITKRGQNVTFRCDPISEHNRLYWYRQTLGQGPEFLTYFQNEAQLEKSRLLSDRFSAERPKGSFSTLEIQRTEQGDSAMYLCASSFAGTSGLVYQETQYFGPGTRLLVL.

CDR3 loop: CASGLLGQGKETQYF. The CDR3 coding sequence is TGTGCTAGTGGTTTGCTGGGACAGGGGAAAGAGACCCAGTACTTC. V is TRBV12-5 and J is TRBJ2-5; 10 bases are a match to TRBD1. Germline loops: CDR1 LGHNT, CDR2 FRNRAP. J lost 3 bases, V lost 2 bases, and 3 bases had no gene match. This CDR3 is 15 amino acids long.

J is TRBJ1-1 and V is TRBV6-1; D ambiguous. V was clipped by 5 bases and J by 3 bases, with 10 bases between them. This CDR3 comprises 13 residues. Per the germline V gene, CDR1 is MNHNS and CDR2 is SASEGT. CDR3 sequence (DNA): TGTGCCAGCAGTCGGAGAGGTTACACTGAAGCTTTCTTT. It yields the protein CASSRRGYTEAFF.

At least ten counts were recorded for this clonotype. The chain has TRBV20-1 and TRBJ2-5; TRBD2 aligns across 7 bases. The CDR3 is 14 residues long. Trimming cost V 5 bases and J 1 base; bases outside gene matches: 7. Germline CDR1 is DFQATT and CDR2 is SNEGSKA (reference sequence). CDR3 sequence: CSASQRDRQETQYF. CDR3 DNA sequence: TGCAGTGCTTCCCAGCGGGACCGCCAAGAGACCCAGTACTTC.

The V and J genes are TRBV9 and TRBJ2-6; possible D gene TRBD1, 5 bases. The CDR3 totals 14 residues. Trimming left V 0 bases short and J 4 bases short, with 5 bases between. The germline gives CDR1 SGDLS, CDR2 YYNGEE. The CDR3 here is CASSVEGGANVLTF. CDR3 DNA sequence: TGTGCCAGCAGCGTAGAGGGGGGGGCCAACGTCCTGACTTTC.

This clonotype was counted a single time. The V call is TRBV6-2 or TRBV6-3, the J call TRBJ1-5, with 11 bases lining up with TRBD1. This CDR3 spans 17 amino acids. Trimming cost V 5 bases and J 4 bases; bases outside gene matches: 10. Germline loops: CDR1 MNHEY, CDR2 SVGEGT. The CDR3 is CASSLQDGTGGNQPQHF. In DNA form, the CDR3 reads TGTGCCAGCAGTCTACAGGACGGGACAGGGGGTAATCAGCCCCAGCATTTT.

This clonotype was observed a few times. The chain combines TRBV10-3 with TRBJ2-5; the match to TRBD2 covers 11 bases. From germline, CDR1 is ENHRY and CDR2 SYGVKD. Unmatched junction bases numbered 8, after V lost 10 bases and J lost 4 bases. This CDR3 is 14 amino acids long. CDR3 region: CATAPGLAVETQYF. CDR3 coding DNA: TGTGCCACCGCGCCGGGACTAGCGGTAGAGACCCAGTACTTC.

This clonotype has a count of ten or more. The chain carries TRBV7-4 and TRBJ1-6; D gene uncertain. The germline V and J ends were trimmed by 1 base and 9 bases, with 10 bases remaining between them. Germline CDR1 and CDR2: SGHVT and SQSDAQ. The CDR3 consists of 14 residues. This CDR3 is CASSLGPFASPLHF. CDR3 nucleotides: TGTGCCAGCAGCTTAGGCCCCTTTGCTTCACCCCTCCACTTT.

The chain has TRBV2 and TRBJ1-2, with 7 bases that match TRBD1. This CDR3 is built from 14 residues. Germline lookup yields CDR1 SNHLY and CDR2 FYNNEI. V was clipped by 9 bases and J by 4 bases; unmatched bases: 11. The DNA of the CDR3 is TGTGCCAGTAACACTCGCCGGGACAGCTATGGCTACACCTTC. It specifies CASNTRRDSYGYTF.

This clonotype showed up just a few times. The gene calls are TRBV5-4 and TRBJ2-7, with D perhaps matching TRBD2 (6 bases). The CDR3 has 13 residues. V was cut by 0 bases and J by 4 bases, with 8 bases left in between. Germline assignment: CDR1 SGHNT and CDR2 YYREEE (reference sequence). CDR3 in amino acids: CASSLGGDYEQYF. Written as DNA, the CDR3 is TGTGCCAGCAGCTTGGGGGGGGATTACGAGCAGTACTTC.

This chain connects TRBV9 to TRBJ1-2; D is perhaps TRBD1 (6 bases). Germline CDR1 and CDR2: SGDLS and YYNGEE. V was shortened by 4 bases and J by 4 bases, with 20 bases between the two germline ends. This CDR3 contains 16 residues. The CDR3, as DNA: TGTGCCAGCAGCCCATATACAGGGCCAAGCACCTATGGCTACACCTTC. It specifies CASSPYTGPSTYGYTF.

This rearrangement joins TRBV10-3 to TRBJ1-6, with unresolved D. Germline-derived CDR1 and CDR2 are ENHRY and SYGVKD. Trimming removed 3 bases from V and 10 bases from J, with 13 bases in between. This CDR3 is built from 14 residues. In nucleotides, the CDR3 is TGTGCCATCAGTGATTGGCCTTCTCAGTCACCCCTCCACTTT. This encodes CAISDWPSQSPLHF.

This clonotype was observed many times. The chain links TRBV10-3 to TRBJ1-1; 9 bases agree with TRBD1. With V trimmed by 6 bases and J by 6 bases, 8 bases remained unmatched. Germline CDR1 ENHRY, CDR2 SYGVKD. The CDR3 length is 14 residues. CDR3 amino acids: CAIRGQGPSPEAFF. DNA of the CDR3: TGTGCCATCAGGGGACAGGGACCGTCCCCTGAAGCTTTCTTT.

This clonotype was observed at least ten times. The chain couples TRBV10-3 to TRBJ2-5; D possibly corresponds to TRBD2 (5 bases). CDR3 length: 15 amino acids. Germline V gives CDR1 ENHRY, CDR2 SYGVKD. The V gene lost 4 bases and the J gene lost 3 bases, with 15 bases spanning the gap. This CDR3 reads CAISGGSEVEETQYF. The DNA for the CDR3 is TGTGCCATCAGTGGTGGTAGCGAAGTCGAAGAGACCCAGTACTTC.

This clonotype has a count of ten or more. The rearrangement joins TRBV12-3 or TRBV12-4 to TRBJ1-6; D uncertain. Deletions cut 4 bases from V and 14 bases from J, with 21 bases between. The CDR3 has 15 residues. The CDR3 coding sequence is TGTGCCAGCAGTTATGAGGCACCAATGCCGGGCTCCCTCCACTTT. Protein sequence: CASSYEAPMPGSLHF.

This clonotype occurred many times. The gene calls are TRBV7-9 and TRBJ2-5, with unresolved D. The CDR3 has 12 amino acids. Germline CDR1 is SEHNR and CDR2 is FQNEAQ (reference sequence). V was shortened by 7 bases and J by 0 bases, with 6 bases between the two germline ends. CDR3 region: CASTTNQETQYF. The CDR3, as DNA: TGTGCCAGCACCACCAACCAAGAGACCCAGTACTTC.

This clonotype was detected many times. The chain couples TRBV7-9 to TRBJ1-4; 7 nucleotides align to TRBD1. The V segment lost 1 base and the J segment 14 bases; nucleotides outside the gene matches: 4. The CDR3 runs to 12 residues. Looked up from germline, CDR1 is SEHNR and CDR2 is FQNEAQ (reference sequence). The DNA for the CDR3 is TGTGCCAGCAGCTTAGGGGGGACAGAGCTGTTTTTT. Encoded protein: CASSLGGTELFF.

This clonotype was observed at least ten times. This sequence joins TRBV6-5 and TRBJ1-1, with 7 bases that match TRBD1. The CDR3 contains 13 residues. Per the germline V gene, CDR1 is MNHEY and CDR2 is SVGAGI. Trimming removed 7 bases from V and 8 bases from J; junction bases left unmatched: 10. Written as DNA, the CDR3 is TGTGCCAGCACCTATCCCGGGACAGCCGAAGCTTTCTTT. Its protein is CASTYPGTAEAFF.